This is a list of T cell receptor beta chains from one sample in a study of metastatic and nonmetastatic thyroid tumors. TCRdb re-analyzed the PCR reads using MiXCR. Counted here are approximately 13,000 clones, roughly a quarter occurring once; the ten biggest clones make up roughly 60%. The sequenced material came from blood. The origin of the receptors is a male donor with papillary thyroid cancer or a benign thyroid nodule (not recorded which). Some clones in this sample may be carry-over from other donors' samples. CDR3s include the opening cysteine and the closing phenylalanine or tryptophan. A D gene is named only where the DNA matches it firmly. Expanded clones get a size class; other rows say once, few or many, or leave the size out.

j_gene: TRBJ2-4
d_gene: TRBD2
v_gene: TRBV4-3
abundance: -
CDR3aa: CASSQDMAGGPQNIQYF
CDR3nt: TGCGCCAGCAGCCAAGATATGGCGGGAGGGCCACAAAACATTCAGTACTTC

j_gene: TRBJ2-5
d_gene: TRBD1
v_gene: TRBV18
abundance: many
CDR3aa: CASSRNDREETQYF
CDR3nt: TGTGCCAGCTCAAGGAACGACAGGGAAGAGACCCAGTACTTC

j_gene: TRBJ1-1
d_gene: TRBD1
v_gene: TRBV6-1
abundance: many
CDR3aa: CASRVSGQGGEAFF
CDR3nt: TGTGCCAGCAGAGTCAGTGGACAGGGGGGGGAAGCTTTCTTT

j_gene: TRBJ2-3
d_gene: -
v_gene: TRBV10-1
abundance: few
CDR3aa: CASSELRGGNTDTQYF
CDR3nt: TGCGCCAGCAGTGAGTTAAGGGGGGGGAACACAGATACGCAGTATTTT

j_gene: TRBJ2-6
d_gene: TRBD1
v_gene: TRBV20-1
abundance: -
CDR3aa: CSAEIQGAGGANVLTF
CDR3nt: TGCAGTGCTGAAATACAGGGGGCGGGAGGGGCCAACGTCCTGACTTTC

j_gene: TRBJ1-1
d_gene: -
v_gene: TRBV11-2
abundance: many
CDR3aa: CASSPDGIRAFF
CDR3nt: TGTGCCAGCAGCCCGGACGGGATTAGAGCTTTCTTT

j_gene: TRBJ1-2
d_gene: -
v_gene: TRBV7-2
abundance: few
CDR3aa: CASSFEGYGYTF
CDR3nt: TGTGCCAGCAGCTTTGAAGGGTATGGCTACACCTTC

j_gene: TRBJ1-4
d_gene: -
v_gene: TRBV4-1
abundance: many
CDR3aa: CASSRRQETNEKLFF
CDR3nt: TGCGCCAGCAGCCGCCGACAGGAGACTAATGAAAAACTGTTTTTT

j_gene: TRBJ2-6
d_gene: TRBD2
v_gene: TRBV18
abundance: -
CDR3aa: CASSLTGGPGANVLTF
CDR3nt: TGTGCCAGCTCACTGACGGGAGGGCCTGGGGCCAACGTCCTGACTTTC

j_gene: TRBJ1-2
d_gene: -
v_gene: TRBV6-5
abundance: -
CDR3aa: CASSYQLSQGTNYGYTF
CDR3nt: TGTGCCAGCAGTTACCAACTGTCACAGGGAACTAACTATGGCTACACCTTC

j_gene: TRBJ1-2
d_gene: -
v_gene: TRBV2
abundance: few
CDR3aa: CASREPEDYGYTF
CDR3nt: TGTGCCAGCAGAGAACCTGAAGACTATGGCTACACCTTC

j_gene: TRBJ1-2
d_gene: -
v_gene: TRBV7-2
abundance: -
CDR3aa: CASSLTGTDYGYTF
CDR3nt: TGTGCCAGCAGCTTAACAGGGACGGACTATGGCTACACCTTC

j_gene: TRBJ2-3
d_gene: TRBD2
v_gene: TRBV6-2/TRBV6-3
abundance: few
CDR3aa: CASSDSAGGPDTQYF
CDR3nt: TGTGCCAGCAGTGACTCAGCGGGAGGGCCAGATACGCAGTATTTT

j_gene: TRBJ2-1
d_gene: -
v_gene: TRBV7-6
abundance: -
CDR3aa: CASSLVVGQNNEQFF
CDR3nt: TGTGCCAGCAGCTTAGTCGTGGGACAAAACAATGAGCAGTTCTTC

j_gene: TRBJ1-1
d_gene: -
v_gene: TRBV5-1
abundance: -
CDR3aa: CASSSQEGRETEAFF
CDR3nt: TGCGCCAGCAGCTCCCAGGAGGGGCGCGAAACTGAAGCCTTCTTT

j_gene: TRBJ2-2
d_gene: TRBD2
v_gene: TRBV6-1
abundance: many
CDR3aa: CASSKLAEYTGELFF
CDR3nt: TGTGCCAGCAGTAAACTAGCGGAGTACACCGGGGAGCTGTTTTTT

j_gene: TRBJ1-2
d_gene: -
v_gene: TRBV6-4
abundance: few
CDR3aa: CASSYDERANYGYTF
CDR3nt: TGTGCCAGCAGTTACGACGAAAGAGCTAACTATGGCTACACCTTC

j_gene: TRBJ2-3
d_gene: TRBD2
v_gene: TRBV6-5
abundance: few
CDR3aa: CASSSGGGVEWDTQYF
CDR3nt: TGTGCCAGCAGTTCGGGCGGGGGGGTTGAGTGGGATACACAGTATTTT

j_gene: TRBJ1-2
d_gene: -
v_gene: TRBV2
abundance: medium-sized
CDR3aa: CASSRQANYGYTF
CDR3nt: TGTGCCAGCAGCCGACAGGCTAACTATGGCTACACCTTC

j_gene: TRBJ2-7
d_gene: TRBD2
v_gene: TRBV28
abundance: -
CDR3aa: CASSLLAGVAEQYF
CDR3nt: TGTGCCAGCAGTTTATTAGCGGGAGTCGCCGAGCAGTACTTC

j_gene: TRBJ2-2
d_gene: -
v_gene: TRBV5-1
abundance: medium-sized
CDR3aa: CASSLAGDTGELFF
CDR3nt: TGCGCCAGCAGCTTGGCAGGGGACACCGGGGAGCTGTTTTTT

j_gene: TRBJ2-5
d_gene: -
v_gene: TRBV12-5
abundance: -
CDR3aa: CASGSQGYQETKYF
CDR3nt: TGTGCTAGTGGTTCCCAGGGGTACCAGGAGACCAAGTACTTC

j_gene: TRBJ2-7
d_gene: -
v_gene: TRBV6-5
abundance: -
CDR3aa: CASSYSKEGEQYF
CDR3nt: TGTGCCAGCAGTTACTCGAAAGAAGGCGAGCAGTACTTC

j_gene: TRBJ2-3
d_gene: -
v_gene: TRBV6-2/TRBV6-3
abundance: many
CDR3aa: CASSYGRFRTDTQYF
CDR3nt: TGTGCCAGCAGTTACGGTCGGTTCCGCACAGATACGCAGTATTTT